This T cell receptor beta chain was recorded in a study of T cell clonotyping in hematopoietic cell transplantation. Study-level points and caveats: Cells were unsorted, so CD4 and CD8 contributions were not separated. After transplant, recipient diversity fell while pathologically expanded clonotypes grew through day 180.

Data came from immunoSEQ multiplex PCR; TCRdb stores just in-frame clones and leaves some out. The sample holds thousands of clones; 65% to 80% are singletons and the top ten take roughly a third. The time point was: recipient sample about 28 days before transplant, after cytoreduction. Recipient blood drawn about 28 days pretransplant and days 30, 100, 180 after. CDR3 size: 13 residues. Trimming removed 5 bases from V and 4 bases from J; junction bases left unmatched: 5. Germline V gene data show CDR1 as MDHEN and CDR2 as SYDVKM. Notes on this clone: Its antigen is unknown.

The receptor was isolated from a man aged 60-69 years with acute myeloid leukemia. Some clones in this sample may be carry-over from other donors' samples. The specimen was peripheral blood mononuclear cells, collected before stem cell transplant. The chain carries TRBV28 and TRBJ2-7; 7 bases match TRBD1. CDR3 in amino acids: CASSRDSLYEQYF. CDR3 sequence (DNA): TGTGCCAGCAGTAGGGACAGCTTATACGAGCAGTACTTC. Combining the CDR3 with reference TRBV28 and TRBJ2-7 gives the whole variable domain DVKVTQSSRYLVKRTGEKVFLECVQDMDHENMFWYRQDPGLGLRLIYFSYDVKMKEKGDIPEGYSVSREKKERFSLILESASTNQTSMYLCASSRDSLYEQYFGPGTRLTVT.